This T cell receptor (beta chain) was sequenced in a study of beta chain features in type 1 diabetes. Turning to the study itself: Cell yields, gender and age were comparable in patients and healthy donors. Study results and limitations: Among all four CD4+ subsets, Type 1 diabetes patients had TCRB CDR3s that were moderately but significantly shorter.

Every bit of the isolated RNA underwent reverse transcription, so sequencing read expressed TCRB transcripts. Produced via immunoSEQ multiplex PCR; TCRdb's table is partial and in-frame only. The sample carries hundreds of thousands of clones, about 17% recorded once. This clone was observed a few times. The target antigen is unknown. The same CDR3 arises from other DNA sequences in this sample as well. The CDR3 consists of 13 residues. Germline assignment: CDR1 SGHTA and CDR2 FQGNSA. Trimming shortened V by 3 bases and J by 0 bases, and 3 bases separated the two germline ends. The sequenced material came from naive CD4+ T cells from blood. The chain employs TRBV7-2 and TRBJ2-1; D is ambiguous. The receptor's source is a woman aged 18-35 years in good health. The CDR3 DNA is TGTGCCAGCAGCTTGAGCTCCTACAATGAGCAGTTCTTC. This encodes CASSLSSYNEQFF.